This T cell receptor beta chain was identified in a study of control samples from healthy donors and cancer patients. CDR1 is DFQATT and CDR2 is SNEGSKA in the germline V gene (reference sequence). V was clipped by 3 bases and J by 3 bases; unmatched bases: 7. CDR3 length equals 15 residues. Assay: immunoSEQ multiplex PCR; the TCRdb copy retains only in-frame clones and omits some. The sample contains approximately 170,000 clones, approximately 90% of which appear only once. The J gene is TRBJ2-7, the V gene TRBV20-1; 11 bases line up with TRBD2. The receptor was derived from a young woman in good health. Sequencing used blood. The CDR3 DNA reads as TGCAGTGCTAGTGGCCTAGCGGGAGGTGGCTACGAGCAGTACTTC. Translating it yields CSASGLAGGGYEQYF.